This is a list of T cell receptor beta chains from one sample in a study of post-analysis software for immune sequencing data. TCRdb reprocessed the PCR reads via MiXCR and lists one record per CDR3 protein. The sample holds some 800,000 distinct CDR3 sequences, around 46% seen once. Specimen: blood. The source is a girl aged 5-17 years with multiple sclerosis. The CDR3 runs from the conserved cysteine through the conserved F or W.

cdr3_aa: CSARPPWGGGAGYTF
v_call: TRBV20-1
j_call: TRBJ1-2

cdr3_aa: CASSLAVQSSYNEQYF
v_call: TRBV7-2
j_call: .

cdr3_aa: CATSGEVDYNEQFF
v_call: TRBV10-3
j_call: TRBJ2-1

cdr3_aa: CATSRGVDPSYGYTF
v_call: TRBV15
j_call: TRBJ1-2

cdr3_aa: CATSSGTTHPSTDTQYF
v_call: TRBV15
j_call: TRBJ2-3

cdr3_aa: CASSLPSGGARGGTEAFF
v_call: TRBV11-2
j_call: TRBJ1-1

cdr3_aa: CAWRGRGSVTQYF
v_call: TRBV30
j_call: .

cdr3_aa: CASSVVPRTSSNEQFF
v_call: TRBV9
j_call: .

cdr3_aa: CSAPTYRVTYGYTF
v_call: TRBV20-1
j_call: TRBJ1-2

cdr3_aa: CASSYLHTGANEQFF
v_call: TRBV6-6
j_call: TRBJ2-1

cdr3_aa: CASSSPVRNEAFF
v_call: TRBV28
j_call: TRBJ1-1

cdr3_aa: CASSTRTSEHNEQFF
v_call: TRBV13
j_call: TRBJ2-1

cdr3_aa: CSAGEGYTYEQYF
v_call: TRBV20-1
j_call: TRBJ2-7

cdr3_aa: CASSYSGGSLYEQYF
v_call: TRBV6-2/TRBV6-3
j_call: TRBJ2-7

cdr3_aa: CASSQPPGIPFF
v_call: TRBV3-1
j_call: TRBJ1-1

cdr3_aa: CASSWDRGPLEAFF
v_call: TRBV7-9
j_call: TRBJ1-1

cdr3_aa: CASSQDLSADYEQYF
v_call: TRBV4-3
j_call: TRBJ2-7

cdr3_aa: CASSGHRNGEQFF
v_call: TRBV9
j_call: TRBJ2-1

cdr3_aa: CSASDPGSSSYNSPLHF
v_call: TRBV20-1
j_call: TRBJ1-6

cdr3_aa: CASWGFERAQETQYF
v_call: TRBV6-2/TRBV6-3
j_call: TRBJ2-5

cdr3_aa: CSAIVGGAYEQYF
v_call: TRBV20-1
j_call: TRBJ2-7

cdr3_aa: CASSLDDQLDTQYF
v_call: TRBV7-2
j_call: TRBJ2-3

cdr3_aa: CASSPGGRLEEQFF
v_call: TRBV11-3
j_call: TRBJ2-1

cdr3_aa: CASSYGGGKTDTQYF
v_call: TRBV7-2
j_call: TRBJ2-3

cdr3_aa: CSAPLAWGDTQYF
v_call: TRBV20-1
j_call: TRBJ2-3